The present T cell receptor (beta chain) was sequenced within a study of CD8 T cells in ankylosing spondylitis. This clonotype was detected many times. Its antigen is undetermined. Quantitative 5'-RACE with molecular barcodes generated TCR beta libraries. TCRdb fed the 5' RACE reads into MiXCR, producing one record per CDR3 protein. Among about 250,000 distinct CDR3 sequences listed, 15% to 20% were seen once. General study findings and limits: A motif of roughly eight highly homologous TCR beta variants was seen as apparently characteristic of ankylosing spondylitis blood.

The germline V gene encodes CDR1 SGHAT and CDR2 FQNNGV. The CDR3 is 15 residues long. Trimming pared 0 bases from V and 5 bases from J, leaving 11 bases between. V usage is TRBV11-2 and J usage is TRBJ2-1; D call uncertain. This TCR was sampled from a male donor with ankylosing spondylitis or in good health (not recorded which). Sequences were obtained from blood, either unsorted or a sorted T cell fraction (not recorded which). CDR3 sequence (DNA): TGTGCCAGCAGCTTAGACGTGATCGGAGACAATGAGCAGTTCTTC. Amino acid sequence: CASSLDVIGDNEQFF.